This T cell receptor beta chain originates from a study of T cells in tuberculosis. Turning to the study itself: In South Africa, adults with active tuberculosis were compared with IGRA-negative and latently infected IGRA-positive adolescents.

The protocol was immunoSEQ multiplex PCR, while the TCRdb copy is restricted to in-frame clones and leaves out a portion. The sample has 37,000 or so clones, roughly 93% seen once. Study-wide points: Samples were chosen by availability of cryopreserved specimens.

Concerning this clone: Its antigen is unidentified.

The sequence was collected from a donor aged 10-35 years with latent tuberculosis or without tuberculosis infection. Some clones in this sample may be carry-over from other donors' samples. The sequenced sample was PBMCs.

In DNA, the CDR3 is TGTGCCAGCAGCACGACAGGCCGGGGCTGGGAGACCCAGTACTTC. Translation: CASSTTGRGWETQYF. J is TRBJ2-5 and V is TRBV2, with D perhaps matching TRBD1 (6 bases). Germline V gene data show CDR1 as SNHLY and CDR2 as FYNNEI. The CDR3 extends over 15 amino acids. Trimming took 6 bases from V and 5 from J, leaving 19 bases between them.